These T cell receptor beta chains were read from a single sample in a study of blood T cell repertoires in COVID-19. TCRdb keeps only in-frame clones here, not all; method: immunoSEQ multiplex PCR. Of roughly 200,000 clones listed, 70% to 80% are singletons. Sequencing was performed on peripheral blood. The receptors here all came from a man aged 50-60 years who had recovered from COVID-19. The CDR3 runs from the conserved cysteine through the conserved F or W. A D gene is named only where the DNA matches it firmly. The size entry is marked missing in some rows and otherwise reads once, few, many or a size class.

>16|few|TRBV4-2|TRBJ2-7|TRBD1
TGTGCCAGCAGCCAAGGGGGGACAGGCTTAAAGTACGAGCAGTACTTC
CASSQGGTGLKYEQYF
>18|NA|TRBV24-1|TRBJ2-2|TRBD2
TGTGCCACCAGTGATTTCGGGACTAGCGGGGGAAACACCGGGGAGCTGTTTTTT
CATSDFGTSGGNTGELFF
>15|NA|TRBV30|TRBJ2-2|TRBD1
TGTGCCTGGAGCGCCGGACAGGGGAACACCGGGGAGCTGTTTTTT
CAWSAGQGNTGELFF
>15|NA|TRBV7-3|TRBJ2-5|TRBD2
TGTGCCAGCAGCTTAACTGGACTAGCCTACGAGACCCAGTACTTC
CASSLTGLAYETQYF
>15|NA|TRBV29-1|TRBJ1-3|NA
TGCAGCGTTGAAGAAGTTCCAGGGGCTGGAAACACCATATATTTT
CSVEEVPGAGNTIYF
>17|NA|TRBV7-2|TRBJ2-7|TRBD2
TGTGCCAGCAGCTTAGGCCCTAGCGGGACCTTGTCCTACGAGCAGTACTTC
CASSLGPSGTLSYEQYF
>18|NA|TRBV4-1|TRBJ1-2|TRBD1
TGCGCCAGCAGCCAAGAAGTTGGACAGGGACAACCTAACTATGGCTACACCTTC
CASSQEVGQGQPNYGYTF
>15|NA|TRBV7-9|TRBJ2-7|TRBD1
TGTGCCAGCAGCTTAGACTTAGGACAGGGGTACGAGCAGTACTTC
CASSLDLGQGYEQYF
>12|NA|TRBV29-1|TRBJ2-1|TRBD2
TGCAGCGTTGAAGAAACTAGCGGGAGACAGTTCTTC
CSVEETSGRQFF
>16|few|TRBV19|TRBJ1-5|TRBD1
TGTGCCAGTAGTCAAAACCCCGGGACAGGTAATCAGCCCCAGCATTTT
CASSQNPGTGNQPQHF
>14|NA|TRBV7-9|TRBJ2-5|TRBD2
TGTGCCAGCAGCTTTGACCTAGCGGGAGAGACCCAGTACTTC
CASSFDLAGETQYF
>16|NA|TRBV30|TRBJ1-6|TRBD1
TGTGCCTGGAGTGTACCCTGGGACAGGGGCTCCTCACCCCTCCACTTT
CAWSVPWDRGSSPLHF
>15|NA|TRBV7-9|TRBJ1-2|TRBD1
TGTGCCAGCAGCCCGGGACAGGTAACCAACTATGGCTACACCTTC
CASSPGQVTNYGYTF
>15|medium-sized|TRBV27|TRBJ2-2|NA
TGTGCCAGCAGTTTAGTCGGTATGAACACCGGGGAGCTGTTTTTT
CASSLVGMNTGELFF
>14|NA|TRBV3-1/TRBV3-2|TRBJ2-1|TRBD2
TGTGCCAGCAGCCAAACTAGCGGGAGATATGAGCAGTTCTTC
CASSQTSGRYEQFF
>18|NA|TRBV3-1/TRBV3-2|TRBJ2-2|NA
TGTGCCAGCAGCCAACAAACTAGTACGGGAGAGGATCCCGGGGAGCTGTTTTTT
CASSQQTSTGEDPGELFF
>18|NA|TRBV5-4|TRBJ2-1|TRBD2
TGTGCCAGCAGCTTGGTTCGGACCGGGACTAGCGGTGACAATGAGCAGTTCTTC
CASSLVRTGTSGDNEQFF
>13|NA|TRBV18|TRBJ2-2|NA
TGTGCCAGCTCACCGGACAGTTTAGGGGAGCTGTTTTTT
CASSPDSLGELFF
>13|once|TRBV15|TRBJ2-5|NA
TGTGCCACCAGCATACAGATCCAAGAGACCCAGTACTTC
CATSIQIQETQYF
>19|NA|TRBV19|TRBJ2-2|TRBD2
TGTGCCAGTAGTCGCTTAGGCTGGATAGCGGGAGCGAACACCGGGGAGCTGTTTTTT
CASSRLGWIAGANTGELFF
>16|NA|TRBV19|TRBJ2-4|TRBD1
TGTGCCAGTAGTATACCAGGGGGCGACGCCAAAAACATTCAGTACTTC
CASSIPGGDAKNIQYF
>13|NA|TRBV5-6|TRBJ2-5|NA
TGTGCCAGCAGGCAATGGGGGCGTGAGACCCAGTACTTC
CASRQWGRETQYF
>16|NA|TRBV7-3|TRBJ2-1|TRBD2
TGTGCCAGCAGCACCCTAGCGGGGGCGACCTGGGGTGAGCAGTTCTTC
CASSTLAGATWGEQFF
>14|NA|TRBV5-1|TRBJ2-7|NA
TGCGCCAGCATCGACCCGGGGACAAGGGGTAAGCAGTACTTC
CASIDPGTRGKQYF
>16|NA|TRBV28|TRBJ1-5|TRBD1
TGTGCCAGCAGTCCGCTAAACAGGGGGCAAGACCAGCCCCAGCATTTT
CASSPLNRGQDQPQHF
>18|NA|TRBV28|TRBJ2-1|TRBD2
TGTGCCAGCAGTTCCCGTACGCCTAGCGGGGAGGGGGGCAATGAGCAGTTCTTC
CASSSRTPSGEGGNEQFF
>12|NA|TRBV6-5|TRBJ2-7|NA
TGTGCCAGCATGCGGGGGCCTTACGAGCAGTACTTC
CASMRGPYEQYF
>12|NA|TRBV2|TRBJ1-2|NA
TGTGCCAGCAGTGATGGGGGAGGCGGCTACACCTTC
CASSDGGGGYTF
>14|NA|TRBV30|TRBJ1-5|NA
TGTGCCTGGAGTGCGGTTGCTAGCAATCAGCCCCAGCATTTT
CAWSAVASNQPQHF
>19|few|TRBV6-1|TRBJ1-2|TRBD1
TGTGCCAGCAGTGAAGCGCTTCCCGGGACAGGGTTTTTGAACTATGGCTACACCTTC
CASSEALPGTGFLNYGYTF
>17|NA|TRBV7-3|TRBJ2-5|TRBD2
TGTGCCAGCAGCCTAACTTCAATGAGCGGGAGGGGCGAGACCCAGTACTTC
CASSLTSMSGRGETQYF
>15|NA|TRBV20-1|TRBJ2-1|NA
TGCAGTGCTAGTGATCAGCGGGTATCCTACAATGAGCAGTTCTTC
CSASDQRVSYNEQFF
>19|NA|TRBV7-9|TRBJ2-5|TRBD2
TGTGCCAGCAGCTTTCTCAGACTAGCGGGAGGGCCGGACCAAGAGACCCAGTACTTC
CASSFLRLAGGPDQETQYF
>22|NA|TRBV9|TRBJ2-3|TRBD2
TGTGCCAGCAGCGTAGAAGAGGGGGGACTAGCGGGAGGGCCATCTAGCACAGATACGCAGTATTTT
CASSVEEGGLAGGPSSTDTQYF
>14|NA|TRBV7-9|TRBJ1-5|TRBD1
TGTGCCAGCAGCTCTACAGGGGGAGGTCAGCCCCAGCATTTT
CASSSTGGGQPQHF
>14|NA|TRBV15|TRBJ2-7|NA
TGTGCCACCAGCAGAGCAGCGGTCGTGAACGAGCAGTACTTC
CATSRAAVVNEQYF
>14|NA|TRBV7-3|TRBJ2-1|NA
TGTGCCAGCAGCTTAGACAACTCCTACAATGAGCAGTTCTTC
CASSLDNSYNEQFF
>14|NA|TRBV6-5|TRBJ1-3|NA
TGTGCCAGCGAGGAGTGGGGGCGGGGAAACACCATATATTTT
CASEEWGRGNTIYF
>14|NA|TRBV25-1|TRBJ2-7|NA
TGTGCCAGCAGTGATGCAGGGAATCTCCTAGAGCAGTACTTC
CASSDAGNLLEQYF
>15|NA|TRBV11-2|TRBJ2-7|TRBD2
TGTGCCAGCAGCATACCTAGCGGGAGCTCCTACGAGCAGTACTTC
CASSIPSGSSYEQYF